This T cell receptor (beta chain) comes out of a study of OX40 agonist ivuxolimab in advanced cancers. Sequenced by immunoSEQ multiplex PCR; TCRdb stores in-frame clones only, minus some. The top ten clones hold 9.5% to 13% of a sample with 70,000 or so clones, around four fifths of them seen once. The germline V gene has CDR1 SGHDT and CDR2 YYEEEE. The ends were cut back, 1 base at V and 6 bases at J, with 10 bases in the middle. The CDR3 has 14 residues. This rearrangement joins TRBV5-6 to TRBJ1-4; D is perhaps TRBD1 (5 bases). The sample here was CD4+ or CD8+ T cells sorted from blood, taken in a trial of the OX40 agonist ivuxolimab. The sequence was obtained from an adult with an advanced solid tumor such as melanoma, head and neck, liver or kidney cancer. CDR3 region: CASSLRDWDEKLFF. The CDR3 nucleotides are TGTGCCAGCAGCTTGAGGGACTGGGATGAAAAACTGTTTTTT.